This TCR beta chain stems from a study of T-cell reconstitution after alpha-beta-depleted transplantation in children. This clonotype has more than one count but fewer than ten. The antigen is unknown. Researchers prepared the TCRbeta library using unique molecular identifiers, the study reports. TCRdb re-called the PCR reads through MiXCR, storing one row per CDR3 protein. The profile shows about 980,000 distinct CDR3 sequences, about 29% of them singletons. Study-level points and caveats: Most T-cell counts and diversity one year after the transplant came from T cells that were newly produced.

Trimming removed 7 bases at V and 5 bases at J, with 20 bases between. The CDR3 spans 15 residues. The germline gives CDR1 MDHEN, CDR2 SYDVKM. The sample here was PBMCs, mostly from graft donor cells, taken 360 days after TCRalphabeta/CD19-depleted stem cell transplant. This rearrangement joins TRBV28 to TRBJ2-5; tentative D call: TRBD2 (5 bases). The receptor comes from a boy under two years old who had a stem cell transplant for SCID, so the T cells may come from the graft donor. CDR3 in DNA: TGTGCCAGCACTCCTTCGGCGGGTGGTTGGGAGACCCAGTACTTC. It is translated as CASTPSAGGWETQYF.